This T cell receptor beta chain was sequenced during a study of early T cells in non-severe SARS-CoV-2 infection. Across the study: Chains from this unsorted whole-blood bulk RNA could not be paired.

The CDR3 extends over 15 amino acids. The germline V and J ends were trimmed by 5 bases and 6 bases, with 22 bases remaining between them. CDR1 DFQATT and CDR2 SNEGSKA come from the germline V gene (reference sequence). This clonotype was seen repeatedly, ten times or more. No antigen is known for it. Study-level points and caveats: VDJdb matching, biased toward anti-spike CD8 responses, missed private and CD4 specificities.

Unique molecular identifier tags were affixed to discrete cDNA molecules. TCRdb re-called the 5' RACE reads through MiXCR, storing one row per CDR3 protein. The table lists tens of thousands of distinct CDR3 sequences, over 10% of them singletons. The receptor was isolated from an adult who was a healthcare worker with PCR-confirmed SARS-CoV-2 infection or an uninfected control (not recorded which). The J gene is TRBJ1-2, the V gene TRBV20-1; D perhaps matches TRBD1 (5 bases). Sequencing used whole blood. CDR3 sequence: CSASGGYRIGNGYTF. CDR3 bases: TGCAGTGCTTCGGGAGGGTACAGGATAGGAAATGGCTACACCTTC.